In its sample, the clone carrying this TCR beta chain ranks as medium-sized (0.01 to 0.1%). Its antigen remains unidentified. These data are taken from a study of blood T cells in healthy people across ages. Extraction yielded at least 5.5 micrograms of total RNA per sample. Trimming at V came to 3 bases and at J to 4 bases, leaving 9 bases not matched to a gene. Germline V gives CDR1 SQVTM, CDR2 ANQGSEA. The CDR3 loop spans 15 amino acids. The study, taken as a whole, reports: The authors considered diversity estimates from one million T cells to be underestimates.

A second PCR, run for about 6 to 11 cycles, used a sample-barcoded 5' primer plus a J-beta primer mix. TCRdb fed the 5' RACE reads into MiXCR, producing one record per CDR3 protein. The sample lists hundreds of thousands of distinct CDR3 sequences, approximately 50% occurring once. Material for sequencing was blood. The V gene is TRBV29-1, the J gene TRBJ1-2; the match to TRBD1 covers 9 bases. This TCR derives from a woman between 55 and 75 years old in good health. CDR3 DNA sequence: TGCAGCGTTGAGGCAGCCGGGACAGGGCTCTATGGCTACACCTTC. As protein: CSVEAAGTGLYGYTF.